This paragraph covers one T cell receptor beta chain sequence. Its specificity is not known. This specimen belongs to a study of T cell responses to AZD1222 COVID-19 vaccine. General study results and limits: Clonal diversity was possibly underestimated; the donors were predominantly white British and more often female. Sampled repertoires all dated from after the peak T cell response. Breadth and depth of Spike-specific TCRs rose after two AZD1222 doses.

Method: immunoSEQ multiplex PCR; TCRdb's copy keeps in-frame clones and lacks some. The sample consists of around 100,000 clones, 88% of them appearing once. Germline V gene lookup returns CDR1 SGHRS and CDR2 YFSETQ. V shed 6 bases, J shed 5 bases, and the junction held 11 bases outside the gene matches. The CDR3 has 14 amino acids. The chain couples TRBV5-1 to TRBJ2-7; 7 nucleotides line up with TRBD1. The TCR originated in an adult in good health. Sequencing was performed on peripheral blood, taken on day 0 of AZD1222 vaccination. Written as DNA, the CDR3 is TGCGCCAGCAATAAGCAAACAGGGGAAGACGAGCAGTACTTC. This encodes CASNKQTGEDEQYF.